This T cell receptor (beta chain) came from a study of blood T cell repertoires in COVID-19. Trimming stripped 8 bases from V and 5 bases from J, with 13 bases between. The CDR3 spans 13 residues. Germline CDR1 MDHEN, CDR2 SYDVKM. How the authors handled the data: Using reference gene primer amplification, nucleated cell counts were estimated. Sequenced by immunoSEQ multiplex PCR; TCRdb stores in-frame clones only, minus some. That table gives V, J and clone size, and the DNA gave D and trimming. Here the sample spans 200,000 to 250,000 clones, over 80% being singletons. Everyone who took part was about 18 to 90 years old, and they came from about 25 US areas.

The chain is built from TRBV28 and TRBJ2-1, with D possibly matching TRBD1 (6 bases). Specimen: PBMCs or T cells enriched from blood (not recorded which). The clonotype comes from a woman under 40 who had been exposed to COVID-19. CDR3 sequence (DNA): TGTGCCAGCTCGGACAGACCGAACAATGAGCAGTTCTTC. It specifies CASSDRPNNEQFF.